Sequencing of this T cell receptor beta chain was carried out in a study of neurological immune-mediated disorders. One entry per CDR3 protein results from TCRdb running MiXCR on the 5' RACE reads. The sample records approximately 20,000 distinct CDR3 sequences, about 30% being singletons. This clonotype was seen many times. This receptor was taken from a man aged 45 to 65 with HTLV-1-associated myelopathy (HAM/TSP). Sequencing was performed on PBMCs.

CDR3 sequence reads: CSAESKTKGTDTQYF. DNA of the CDR3: TGCAGTGCAGAATCGAAGACAAAAGGCACAGATACGCAGTATTTT. The chain uses TRBV20-1 and TRBJ2-3; D unclear. The V gene's germline CDR1 is DFQATT and CDR2 SNEGSKA (reference sequence). With 6 bases removed from V and 1 base from J, the gap between germline ends came to 17 bases. CDR3 size: 15 residues.